The following is a T cell receptor beta chain sequence with its context. This record comes from a study of blood T cell repertoires in COVID-19. Study-level background: Samples representing acute and convalescent COVID-19 were sourced from the United States, Italy and Spain.

The V gene lost 7 bases and the J gene lost 8 bases, with 12 bases spanning the gap. The CDR3 is 12 residues long. Profiled with immunoSEQ multiplex PCR; TCRdb holds only in-frame clones, not every one. Among 55,000 or so clones listed, approximately 91% were seen once. The TCR originated in a man between 60 and 70 years old with active COVID-19. The sequenced sample was peripheral blood. The chain combines TRBV12-3 or TRBV12-4 with TRBJ1-3; D perhaps matches TRBD1 (5 bases). CDR3 region: CASIPWGDTIYF. CDR3 DNA: TGTGCCAGCATTCCGTGGGGGGACACCATATATTTT.